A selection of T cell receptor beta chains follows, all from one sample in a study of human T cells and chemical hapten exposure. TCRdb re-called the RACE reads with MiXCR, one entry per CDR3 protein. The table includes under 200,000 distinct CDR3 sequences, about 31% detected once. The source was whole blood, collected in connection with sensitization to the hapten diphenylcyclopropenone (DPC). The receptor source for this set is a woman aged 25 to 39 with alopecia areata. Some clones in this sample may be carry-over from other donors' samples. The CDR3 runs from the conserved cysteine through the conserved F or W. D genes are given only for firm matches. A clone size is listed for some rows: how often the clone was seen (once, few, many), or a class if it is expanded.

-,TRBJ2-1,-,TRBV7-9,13,TGTGTCAGCAGCTTAGAAGGGTACAATGAGCAGTTCTTC,CVSSLEGYNEQFF
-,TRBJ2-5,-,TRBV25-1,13,TGTGCCAGCAGTGTGACAGACCAAGAGACCCAGTACTTC,CASSVTDQETQYF
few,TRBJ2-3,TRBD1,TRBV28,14,TGTGCCAGCAGCTCAGGACAGGGCACAGATACGCAGTATTTT,CASSSGQGTDTQYF
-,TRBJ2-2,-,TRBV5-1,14,TGCGCCAGCAGCTTCGGGTGGCCCACCGGGGAGCTGTTTTTT,CASSFGWPTGELFF
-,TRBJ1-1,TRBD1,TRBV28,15,TGTGCCAGCAGTTTGACAGGGATTCAGAACACTGAAGCTTTCTTT,CASSLTGIQNTEAFF
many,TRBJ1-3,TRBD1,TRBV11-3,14,TGTGCCAGCAGTTTGACAGGGATCGGAAACACCATATATTTT,CASSLTGIGNTIYF
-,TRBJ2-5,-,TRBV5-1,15,TGCGCCAGCAGCTCGATGGGGGCAGCCCGAGAGACCCAGTACTTC,CASSSMGAARETQYF
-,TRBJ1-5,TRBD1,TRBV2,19,TGTGCCAGCAGCCACCTTAGGCCTGACAGGGGAATAGTTGATCAGCCCCAGCATTTT,CASSHLRPDRGIVDQPQHF
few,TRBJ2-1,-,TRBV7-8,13,TGTGCCAGCAGCTTAGCGTGGGACAATGAGCAGTTCTTC,CASSLAWDNEQFF
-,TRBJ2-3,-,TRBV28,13,TGTGCCAGCAGACGGGACTTCACAGATACGCAGTATTTT,CASRRDFTDTQYF
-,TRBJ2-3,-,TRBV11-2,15,TGTGCCAGCAGCTCCGGGACATTGACCGTAGATACGCAGTATTTT,CASSSGTLTVDTQYF
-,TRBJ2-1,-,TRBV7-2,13,TGTGCCAGCAGCTTTCTAGAATACAATGAGCAGTTCTTC,CASSFLEYNEQFF
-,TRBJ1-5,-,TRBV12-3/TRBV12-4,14,TGTGCCAGCACCGGACAGAGTGACAATCAGCCCCAGCATTTT,CASTGQSDNQPQHF
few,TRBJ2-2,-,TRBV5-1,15,TGCGCCAGCAGCTTGGACAGGGCTAACACCGGGGAGCTGTTTTTT,CASSLDRANTGELFF
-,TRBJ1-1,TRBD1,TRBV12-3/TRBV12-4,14,TGTGCCAGCATTGATACTTCCGGGACAGCTGAAGCTTTCTTT,CASIDTSGTAEAFF
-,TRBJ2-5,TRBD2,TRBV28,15,TGTGCCAGCAGCTTAAGCGGGGCGGGCCAAGAGACCCAGTACTTC,CASSLSGAGQETQYF
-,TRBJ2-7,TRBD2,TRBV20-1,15,TGCAGTGCTTTCTCTACTAGCGGGAGATACGACGAGCAGTACTTC,CSAFSTSGRYDEQYF
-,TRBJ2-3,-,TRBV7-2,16,TGTGCCAGCAGCTTTCAGCCGGCATCTAGCACAGATACGCAGTATTTT,CASSFQPASSTDTQYF
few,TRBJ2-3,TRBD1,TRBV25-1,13,TGTGCCAGCGCTCAGGGGGCGACAGATACGCAGTATTTT,CASAQGATDTQYF
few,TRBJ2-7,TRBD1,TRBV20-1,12,TGCAGTGCTAGACAGGGGGCTTACGAGCAGTACTTC,CSARQGAYEQYF
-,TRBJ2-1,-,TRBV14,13,TGTGCCAGCAGCCAAGAACGGCACAATGAGCAGTTCTTC,CASSQERHNEQFF
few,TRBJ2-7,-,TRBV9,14,TGTGCCAGCAGCTCAACAGGGTTGCTCAGCGAGCAGTACTTC,CASSSTGLLSEQYF
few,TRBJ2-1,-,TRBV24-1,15,TGTGCCACCAGTGCGTACCGGGGCTCCTACAATGAGCAGTTCTTC,CATSAYRGSYNEQFF
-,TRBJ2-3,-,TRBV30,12,TGTGCCTGGAGTGGAGGGCCAGATACGCAGTATTTT,CAWSGGPDTQYF
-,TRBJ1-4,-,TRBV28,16,TGTGCCATTTCTCGGCAGGGGAGTGGGGAGAGTGAAAAACTGTTTTTT,CAISRQGSGESEKLFF
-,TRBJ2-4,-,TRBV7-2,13,TGTGCCAGCAGCCCCCGTAGGGGGAACATTCAGTACTTC,CASSPRRGNIQYF
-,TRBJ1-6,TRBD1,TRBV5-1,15,TGCGCCAGCAGCTTGGGACAGGGGGCCGGTTCACCCCTCCACTTT,CASSLGQGAGSPLHF
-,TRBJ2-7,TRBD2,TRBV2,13,TGTGCCAGCCTAGCGGGAGGCTCCTACGAGCAGTACTTC,CASLAGGSYEQYF
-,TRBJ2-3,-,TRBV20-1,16,TGCAGTGCTAGAGGACCTACAGGAGCCACACTTAATACGCAGTATTTT,CSARGPTGATLNTQYF
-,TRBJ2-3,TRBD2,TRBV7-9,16,TGTGCCAGCAGCCCAACTAGCGGGGGGGCATCGGATACGCAGTATTTT,CASSPTSGGASDTQYF
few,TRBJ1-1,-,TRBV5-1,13,TGCGCCAGCAGCTTCGGGTCTAACACTGAAGCTTTCTTT,CASSFGSNTEAFF
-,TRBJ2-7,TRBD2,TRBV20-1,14,TGCAGTGCTAGGCCACTAGCGGGAGCTGAAGAGCAGTACTTC,CSARPLAGAEEQYF
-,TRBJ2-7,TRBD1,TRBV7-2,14,TGTGCCAGCAGCTTAGCGGCACAGGGGTACGAGCAGTACTTC,CASSLAAQGYEQYF
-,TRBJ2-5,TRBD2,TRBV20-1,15,TGCAGTGCTAGAGCCGGCGGGGGGACCCAAGAGACCCAGTACTTC,CSARAGGGTQETQYF
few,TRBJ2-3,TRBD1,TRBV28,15,TGTGCCAGCAGTTCACCGGGACAGGTCACAGATACGCAGTATTTT,CASSSPGQVTDTQYF
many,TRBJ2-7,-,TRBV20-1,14,TGCAGTGCCCGATTCGGGGTTTCACCCCACGAGCAGTACTTC,CSARFGVSPHEQYF
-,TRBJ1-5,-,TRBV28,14,TGTGCCAGCAATCGGGCGTTGGGAGATCAGCCCCAGCATTTT,CASNRALGDQPQHF
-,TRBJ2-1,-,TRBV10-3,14,TGTGCCATCAGTGGGGGGCAATCCTACAATGAGCAGTTCTTC,CAISGGQSYNEQFF
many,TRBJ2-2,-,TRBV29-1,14,TGCAGCGTTCAGACAGGTGCGAACACCGGGGAGCTGTTTTTT,CSVQTGANTGELFF
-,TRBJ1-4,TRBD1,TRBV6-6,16,TGTGCCAGCAGTTTCCTTGGACAGGGGTATAATGAAAAACTGTTTTTT,CASSFLGQGYNEKLFF
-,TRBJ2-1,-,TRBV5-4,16,TGTGCCAGCTCCTACTTGGGGGGCCTCATCTACAATGAGCAGTTCTTC,CASSYLGGLIYNEQFF
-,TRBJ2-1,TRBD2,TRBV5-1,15,TGCGCCAGCAGCTTACGGGAGGTAGCCTACAATGAGCAGTTCTTC,CASSLREVAYNEQFF
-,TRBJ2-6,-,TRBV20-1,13,TGCAGTGCTAGTGGGTGGGGGGCCAACGTCCTGACTTTC,CSASGWGANVLTF
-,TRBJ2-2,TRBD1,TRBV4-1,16,TGCGCCAGCAGCCATTCCGGGACAGCGAACACCGGGGAGCTGTTTTTT,CASSHSGTANTGELFF